This TCR beta chain was sequenced during a study of blood T cell repertoires in COVID-19. Study background: The cDNA or gDNA used as material had been derived from T cells, B-cell-depleted T cells, or PBMCs.

In the study's own analysis: For nucleated cells, counts were estimated from reference gene primer amplification. The repertoire was sequenced with immunoSEQ multiplex PCR; TCRdb's copy has only in-frame clones and lacks some. V, J and clone size derive from that table, while D and trimming were established from the DNA sequence. This table holds 140,000 to 150,000 clones, 80% to 90% found once. CDR3 length equals 15 residues. CDR1 and CDR2 (germline): LNHDA, SQIVND (reference sequence). V trimming: 3 bases; J trimming: 14 bases; junction bases outside the gene matches: 17. Sequenced input: peripheral blood. The J gene is TRBJ2-3, the V gene TRBV19; 7 nucleotides line up with TRBD2. The clonotype was recovered from a woman between 45 and 65 years old with acute or convalescent COVID-19. CDR3 protein: CASSIGRGRGGRLYF. The DNA for the CDR3 is TGTGCCAGTAGTATCGGACGGGGGAGGGGAGGAAGGCTGTATTTT.